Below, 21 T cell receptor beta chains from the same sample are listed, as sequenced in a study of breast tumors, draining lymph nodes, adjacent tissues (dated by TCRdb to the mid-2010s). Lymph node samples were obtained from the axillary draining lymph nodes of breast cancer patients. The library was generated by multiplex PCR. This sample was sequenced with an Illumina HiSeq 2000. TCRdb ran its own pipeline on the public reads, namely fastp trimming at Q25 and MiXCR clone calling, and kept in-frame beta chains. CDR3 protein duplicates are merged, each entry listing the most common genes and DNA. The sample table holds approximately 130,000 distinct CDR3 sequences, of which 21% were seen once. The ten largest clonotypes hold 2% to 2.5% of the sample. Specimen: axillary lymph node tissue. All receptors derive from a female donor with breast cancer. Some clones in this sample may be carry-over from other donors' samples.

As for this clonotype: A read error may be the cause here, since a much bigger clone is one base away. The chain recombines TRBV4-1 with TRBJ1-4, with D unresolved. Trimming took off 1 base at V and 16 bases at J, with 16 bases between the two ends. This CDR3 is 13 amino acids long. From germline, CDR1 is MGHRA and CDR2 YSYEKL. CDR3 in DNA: TGCGCCAGCAGCCAAGTCGGCGGGATACAACCGTTTTTT. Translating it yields CASSQVGGIQPFF.

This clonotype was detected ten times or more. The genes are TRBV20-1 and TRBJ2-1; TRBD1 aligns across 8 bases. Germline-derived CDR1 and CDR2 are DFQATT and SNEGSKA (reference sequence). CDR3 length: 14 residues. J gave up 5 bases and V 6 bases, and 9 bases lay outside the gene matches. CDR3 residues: CSAQRQGINNEQFF. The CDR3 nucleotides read TGCAGTGCACAACGACAGGGGATCAACAATGAGCAGTTCTTC.

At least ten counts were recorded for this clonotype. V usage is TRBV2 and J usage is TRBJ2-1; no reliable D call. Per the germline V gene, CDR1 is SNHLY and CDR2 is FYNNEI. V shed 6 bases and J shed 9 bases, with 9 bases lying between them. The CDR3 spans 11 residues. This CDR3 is CASSLDSEQFF. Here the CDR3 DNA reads TGTGCCAGCAGCTTAGATAGTGAGCAGTTCTTC.

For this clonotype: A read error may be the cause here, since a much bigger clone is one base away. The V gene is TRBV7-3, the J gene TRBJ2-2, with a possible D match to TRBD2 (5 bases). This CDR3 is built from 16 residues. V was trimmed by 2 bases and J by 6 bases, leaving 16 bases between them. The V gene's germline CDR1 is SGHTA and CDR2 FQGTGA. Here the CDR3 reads CASSLAKSGGPGELFF. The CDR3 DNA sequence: TGTGCCAGCAGCTTAGCCAAGAGCGGAGGCCCCGGGGAGCTGTTTTTT.

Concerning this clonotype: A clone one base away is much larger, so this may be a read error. CDR3 loop: CASSTGGVRETQYF. CDR3 sequence (DNA): TGTGCCAGTAGTACGGGAGGCGTGCGGGAGACCCAGTACTTC. The chain employs TRBV19 and TRBJ2-5; 7 bases are shared with TRBD2. Per germline, CDR1 LNHDA and CDR2 SQIVND (reference sequence). J was trimmed by 5 bases and V by 4 bases; bases with no gene match: 7. This CDR3 has 14 amino acids.

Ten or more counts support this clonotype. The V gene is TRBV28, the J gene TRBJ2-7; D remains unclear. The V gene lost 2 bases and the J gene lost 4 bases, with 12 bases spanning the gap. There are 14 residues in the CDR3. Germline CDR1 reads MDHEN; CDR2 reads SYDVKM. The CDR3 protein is CASSLPSRDYEQYF. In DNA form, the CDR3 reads TGTGCCAGCAGTTTACCGTCGAGAGATTACGAGCAGTACTTC.

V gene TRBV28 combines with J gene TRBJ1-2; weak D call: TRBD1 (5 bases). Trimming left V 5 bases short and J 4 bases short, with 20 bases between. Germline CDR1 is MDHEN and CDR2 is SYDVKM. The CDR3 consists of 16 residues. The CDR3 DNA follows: TGTGCCAGCAGTCCGCAGGGACCTACCCTAAGCTATGGCTACACCTTC. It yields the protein CASSPQGPTLSYGYTF.

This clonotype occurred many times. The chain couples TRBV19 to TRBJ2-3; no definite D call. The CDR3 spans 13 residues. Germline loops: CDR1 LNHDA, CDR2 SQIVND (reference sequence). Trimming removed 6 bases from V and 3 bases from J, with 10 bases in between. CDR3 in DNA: TGTGCCAGTAGGCTGACCCGGACAGATACGCAGTATTTT. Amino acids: CASRLTRTDTQYF.

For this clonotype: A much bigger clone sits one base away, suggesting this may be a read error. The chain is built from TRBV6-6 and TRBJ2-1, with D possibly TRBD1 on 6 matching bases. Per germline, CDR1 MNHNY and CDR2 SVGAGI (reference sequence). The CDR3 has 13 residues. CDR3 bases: TGTGTCAGCAGTTACAGGCCAGGGGATGAGCAGTTCTTC. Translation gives CVSSYRPGDEQFF.

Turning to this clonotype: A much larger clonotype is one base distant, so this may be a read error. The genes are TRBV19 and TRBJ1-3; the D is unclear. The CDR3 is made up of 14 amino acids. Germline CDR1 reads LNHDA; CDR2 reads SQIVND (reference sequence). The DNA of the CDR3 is TGTGCCAGTAGTATTTCCCCCCCTGGAAACACCATATGTTTT. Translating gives CASSISPPGNTICF.

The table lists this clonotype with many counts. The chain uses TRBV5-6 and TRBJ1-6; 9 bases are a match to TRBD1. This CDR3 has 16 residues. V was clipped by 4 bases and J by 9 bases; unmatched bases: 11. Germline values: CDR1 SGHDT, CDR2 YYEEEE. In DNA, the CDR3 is TGTGCCAGCAGCCTAAACCGGGACAGGGAAGTTTCACCCCTCCACTTT. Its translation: CASSLNRDREVSPLHF.

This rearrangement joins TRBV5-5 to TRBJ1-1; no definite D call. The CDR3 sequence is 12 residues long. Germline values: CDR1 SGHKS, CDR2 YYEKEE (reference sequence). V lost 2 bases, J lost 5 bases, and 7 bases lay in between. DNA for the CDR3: TGTGCCAGCAGCTTAAGGTCAACTGAAGCTTTCTTT. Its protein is CASSLRSTEAFF.

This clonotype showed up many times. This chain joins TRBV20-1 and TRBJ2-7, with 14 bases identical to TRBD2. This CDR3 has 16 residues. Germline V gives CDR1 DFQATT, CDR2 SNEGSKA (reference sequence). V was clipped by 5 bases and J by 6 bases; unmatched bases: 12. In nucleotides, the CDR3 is TGCAGTGCTTTGCCCGGGACTAGCGGGAGAAAGGGCGAGCAGTACTTC. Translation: CSALPGTSGRKGEQYF.

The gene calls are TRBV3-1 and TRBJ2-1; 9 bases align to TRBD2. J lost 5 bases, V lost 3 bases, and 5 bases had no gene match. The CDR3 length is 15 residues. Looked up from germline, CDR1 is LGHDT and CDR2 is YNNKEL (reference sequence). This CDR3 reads CASSQRAGGDNEQFF. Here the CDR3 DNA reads TGTGCCAGCAGCCAGAGAGCGGGAGGAGACAATGAGCAGTTCTTC.

In DNA, the CDR3 is TGTGCCAGCAGCGTAGCCGGGGACTTAAACACTGAAGCTTTCTTT. Its translation is CASSVAGDLNTEAFF. The chain links TRBV9 to TRBJ1-1, with D perhaps TRBD1 (5 bases). The V and J ends lost 0 bases and 2 bases respectively, with 11 bases between them. The CDR3 runs to 15 residues. Germline loops: CDR1 SGDLS, CDR2 YYNGEE.

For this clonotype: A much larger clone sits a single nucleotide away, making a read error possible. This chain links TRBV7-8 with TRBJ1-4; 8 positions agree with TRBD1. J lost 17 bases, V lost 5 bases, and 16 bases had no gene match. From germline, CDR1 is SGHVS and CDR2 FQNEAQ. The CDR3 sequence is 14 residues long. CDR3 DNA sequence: TGTGCCAGCAGCCCCCGGACAGGGCCTAGAGCCCGTTTTTTT. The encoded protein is CASSPRTGPRARFF.

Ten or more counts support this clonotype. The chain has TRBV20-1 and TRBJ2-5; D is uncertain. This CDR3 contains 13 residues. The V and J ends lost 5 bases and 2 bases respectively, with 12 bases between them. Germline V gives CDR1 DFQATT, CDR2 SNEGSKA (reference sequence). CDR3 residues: CSAGLLIQETQYF. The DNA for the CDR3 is TGCAGTGCTGGTTTGCTGATACAAGAGACCCAGTACTTC.

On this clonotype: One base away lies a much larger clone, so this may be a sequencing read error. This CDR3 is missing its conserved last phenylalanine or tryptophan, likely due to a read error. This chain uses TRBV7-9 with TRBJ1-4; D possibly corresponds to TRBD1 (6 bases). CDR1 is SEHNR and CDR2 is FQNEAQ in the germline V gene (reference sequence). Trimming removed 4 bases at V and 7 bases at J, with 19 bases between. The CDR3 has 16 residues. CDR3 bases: TGTGCCAGCAGCTCCCGGGGGGCGGCTGGGCCTGAAAAACTGTTTCTT. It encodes CASSSRGAAGPEKLFL.

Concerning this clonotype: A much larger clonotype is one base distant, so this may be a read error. The CDR3 loop reads CASSLAGRSNTGELFF. The CDR3 bases are TGCGCCAGCAGCTTGGCCGGAAGGTCGAACACCGGGGAGCTGTTTTTT. The V and J genes are TRBV5-1 and TRBJ2-2; no reliable D call. CDR1 and CDR2 from the germline V gene are SGHRS and YFSETQ. Trimming pared 0 bases from V and 0 bases from J, leaving 9 bases between. CDR3 length: 16 amino acids.

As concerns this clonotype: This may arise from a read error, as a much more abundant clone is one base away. The CDR3 region has the DNA TGTGCCAGCAGCGCCGGACTAGCGAGAGTCTCCTACAATGAGCAGTTCTTC. It codes for CASSAGLARVSYNEQFF. The V and J genes are TRBV9 and TRBJ2-1; 9 bases match TRBD2. The CDR3 has 17 residues. The germline V gene has CDR1 SGDLS and CDR2 YYNGEE. Trimming cost V 3 bases and J 0 bases; bases outside gene matches: 7.

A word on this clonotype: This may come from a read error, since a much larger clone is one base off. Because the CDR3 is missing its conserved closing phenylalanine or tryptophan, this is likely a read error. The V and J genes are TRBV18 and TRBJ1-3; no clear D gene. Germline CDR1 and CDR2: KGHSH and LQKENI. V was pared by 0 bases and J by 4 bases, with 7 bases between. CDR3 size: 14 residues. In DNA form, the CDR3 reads TGTGCCAGCTCACCACCCAGCGCAGGAAACACCATATATTCT. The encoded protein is CASSPPSAGNTIYS.